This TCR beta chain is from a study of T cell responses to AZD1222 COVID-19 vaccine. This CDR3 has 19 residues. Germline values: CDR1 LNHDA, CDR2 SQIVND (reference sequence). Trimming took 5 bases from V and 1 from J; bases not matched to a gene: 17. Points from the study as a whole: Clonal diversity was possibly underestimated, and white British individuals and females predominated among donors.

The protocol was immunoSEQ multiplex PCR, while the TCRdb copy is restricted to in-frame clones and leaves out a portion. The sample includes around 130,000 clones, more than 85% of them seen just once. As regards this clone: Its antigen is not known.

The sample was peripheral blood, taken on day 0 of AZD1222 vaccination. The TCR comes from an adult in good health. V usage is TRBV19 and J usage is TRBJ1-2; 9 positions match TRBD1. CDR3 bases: TGTGCCAGTAGTCCGCCCCCCGGGACAGGGAGTTGGGTTAACTATGGCTACACCTTC. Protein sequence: CASSPPPGTGSWVNYGYTF.